Below, 6 T cell receptor beta chains from the same sample are listed, as sequenced in a study of naive and memory T cell subsets. Their recognized antigens are unknown. Two oligonucleotides, mixed equimolar, formed the beta constant-region primer covering TRBC1 and TRBC2. Four rounds of PCR amplified the ligated cDNA using nested alpha and beta constant-region primers plus SP2. TCRdb recomputed calls from the UMI-ligation and nested PCR reads with MiXCR, one row per CDR3 protein. The data contain 150,000 or so distinct CDR3 sequences, approximately 22% of them singletons. Whole-study findings and limits: A few larger clonotypes appeared in naive repertoires, especially CD8, possibly memory cells re-expressing CD45RA.

The sample consisted of naive CD4+ T cells from blood. All receptors derive from a human donor in good health.

This clonotype has at least ten counts. The chain employs TRBV18 and TRBJ1-1, with D possibly TRBD1 on 5 matching bases. Deletions cut 2 bases from V and 4 bases from J, with 14 bases between. In germline, CDR1 is KGHSH, CDR2 LQKENI. The CDR3 totals 15 residues. The chain's CDR3 is CASSPAGGVGTEAFF. Here the CDR3 DNA reads TGTGCCAGCTCACCAGCAGGAGGGGTAGGCACTGAAGCTTTCTTT.

Here the CDR3 DNA reads TGCAGTGCTGAGAGTAGCGGGAGAACAGATACGCAGTATTTT. It yields the protein CSAESSGRTDTQYF. The V gene is TRBV20-1, the J gene TRBJ2-3; 9 nucleotides match TRBD2. CDR1 is DFQATT, CDR2 SNEGSKA, per germline (reference sequence). The CDR3 sequence is 14 residues long. The J segment lost 3 bases and the V segment lost 5 bases, leaving 6 bases of the junction unmatched.

This clonotype was observed a handful of times. The chain combines TRBV27 with TRBJ1-1; no definite D call. The V end was cut by 2 bases, the J end by 1 base, with 11 bases between. The V gene's germline CDR1 is MNHEY and CDR2 SMNVEV (reference sequence). The CDR3 is 15 residues long. DNA for the CDR3: TGTGCCAGCAGTTTAGGGCGGCGGGAGAACACTGAAGCTTTCTTT. Translation gives CASSLGRRENTEAFF.

V gene TRBV5-1 combines with J gene TRBJ2-1, with a tentative D call TRBD1 (6 bases). V was cut by 3 bases and J by 2 bases, with 15 bases left in between. CDR3 length: 16 amino acids. Germline loops: CDR1 SGHRS, CDR2 YFSETQ. Here the CDR3 reads CASSYTRQATYNEQFF. CDR3 DNA sequence: TGCGCCAGCAGCTACACTCGACAGGCAACCTACAATGAGCAGTTCTTC.

The chain carries TRBV10-3 and TRBJ2-7; D gene ambiguous. CDR3 length: 13 amino acids. The germline V and J ends were trimmed by 2 bases and 0 bases, with 5 bases remaining between them. Germline-derived CDR1 and CDR2 are ENHRY and SYGVKD. The CDR3 reads CAISEQISYEQYF. In DNA form, the CDR3 reads TGTGCCATCAGTGAGCAAATCTCCTACGAGCAGTACTTC.

The V and J genes are TRBV19 and TRBJ1-5, with D possibly matching TRBD1 (6 bases). V was shortened by 3 bases and J by 3 bases, with 15 bases between the two germline ends. The CDR3 is 16 amino acids. The germline gives CDR1 LNHDA, CDR2 SQIVND (reference sequence). CDR3 amino acids: CASSIYPGQINQPQHF. CDR3 nucleotide sequence: TGTGCCAGTAGTATTTACCCAGGACAGATCAATCAGCCCCAGCATTTT.